This entry features one T cell receptor beta chain sequence. Its cognate antigen is unknown. The data were taken from a study of blood T cells in healthy people across ages. Notes on the study in general: Older individuals had lower TCR beta diversity per million T cells (the decline was roughly linear).

CDR3 length: 16 amino acids. Per germline, CDR1 SEHNR and CDR2 FQNEAQ (reference sequence). V was cut by 5 bases and J by 3 bases, with 17 bases left in between. Per sample, extraction of total RNA gave at least 5 micrograms in every case. Combining a sample-barcoded 5' primer with a J-beta primer mix, a second PCR ran for roughly 7 to 12 cycles. All cDNA molecules were each tagged by a template-switch adaptor with 12 random nucleotides. One entry per CDR3 protein results from TCRdb running MiXCR on the 5' RACE reads. The table includes some 780,000 distinct CDR3 sequences, 45% to 70% detected once. This TCR was sampled from a man aged 40-49 years in good health. The V call is TRBV7-9, the J call TRBJ2-1; a weak D match, TRBD2 (5 bases). The sequenced sample consisted of blood. CDR3 protein: CASSPKASPLYNEQFF. For the CDR3, the DNA is TGTGCCAGCAGCCCGAAAGCTAGCCCCCTCTACAATGAGCAGTTCTTC.